Listed below are T cell receptor beta chains from one sample, sequenced in a study of chemoradiotherapy in HPV16-positive cancers. Some clones are missing from TCRdb's copy, which holds only in-frame ones; the method was immunoSEQ multiplex PCR. The sample lists around 20,000 clones, around 73% occurring once. Sampling was carried out from a patient who underwent chemoradiotherapy. The receptors derive from a human donor with HPV-associated anogenital cancer. Each CDR3 is given with its conserved first and last residue. A D gene is named only where the DNA matches it firmly. The size entry is marked missing in some rows and otherwise reads once, few, many or a size class.

J gene | V gene | D gene | clone size | CDR3 DNA | CDR3 protein
TRBJ2-5 | TRBV9 | - | once | TGTGCCAGCAGCGTAGACCCAAGCGGCGGTACAAAAGAGACCCAGTACTTC | CASSVDPSGGTKETQYF
TRBJ1-1 | TRBV5-1 | - | once | TGCGCCAGCAGTTGGGAGGGAGTAGGCACTGAAGCTTTCTTT | CASSWEGVGTEAFF
TRBJ1-1 | TRBV28 | TRBD1 | - | TGTGCCAGCAGTTTAAGGGGGCCCAAAAACACTGAAGCTTTCTTT | CASSLRGPKNTEAFF
TRBJ2-3 | TRBV5-1 | TRBD2 | - | TGCGCCAGCAGCTTGGTAGCGGGAGTTATAGATACGCAGTATTTT | CASSLVAGVIDTQYF
TRBJ2-3 | TRBV5-4 | - | few | TGTGCCAGCAGCTTATACGGTTCTAGCACAGATACGCAGTATTTT | CASSLYGSSTDTQYF
TRBJ2-6 | TRBV7-2 | - | - | TGTGCCAGCAGCTTTGGAGGGGCCGGGGCCAACGTCCTGACTTTC | CASSFGGAGANVLTF
TRBJ1-1 | TRBV27 | TRBD1 | - | TGTGCCAGCAGTTCGTCGAGGGGGCCTACCACTAAAGCTTTCTTT | CASSSSRGPTTKAFF
TRBJ2-2 | TRBV28 | - | - | TGTGCCAGCAGTTTAGTTTATGGGGCGCCGAACACCGGGGAGCTGTTTTTT | CASSLVYGAPNTGELFF
TRBJ2-2 | TRBV30 | - | - | TGTGCCTGGAGTTCAGCGTACACCGGGGAGCTGTTTTTT | CAWSSAYTGELFF
TRBJ2-7 | TRBV7-9 | TRBD2 | few | TGTGCCAGCAGCTTCCGGACTAGCGGGGCGCTTGAAGAGCAGTACTTC | CASSFRTSGALEEQYF
TRBJ2-1 | TRBV27 | - | - | TGTGCCAGCAGAGGGTCTACGGGGTCCTACAATGAGCAGTTCTTC | CASRGSTGSYNEQFF
TRBJ1-1 | TRBV15 | - | few | TGTGCCACCAGCCCGTCGAGAGCCTTGGGGACTGAAGCTTTCTTT | CATSPSRALGTEAFF
TRBJ2-7 | TRBV19 | - | - | TGTGCCAGTAGCCCGGGCGGAGGGACCTACGAGCAGTACTTC | CASSPGGGTYEQYF
TRBJ2-1 | TRBV4-1 | TRBD2 | - | TGCGCCAGCAGCCTCTTGGGACTAGCGGTGTACAATGAGCAGTTCTTC | CASSLLGLAVYNEQFF
TRBJ2-7 | TRBV14 | - | - | TGTGCCAGCAGCCAGTCGGACGGTCCCCTTAGCTCCTACGAGCAGTACTTC | CASSQSDGPLSSYEQYF
TRBJ1-5 | TRBV7-2 | - | - | TGTGCCAGCAGCTTAGGGGAGCGGCAGCCCCAGCATTTT | CASSLGERQPQHF
TRBJ1-5 | TRBV12-5 | TRBD1 | - | TGTGCTAGTGGTTTGCCCGGACAGGGTGTTTTTGGCAATCAGCCCCAGCATTTT | CASGLPGQGVFGNQPQHF
TRBJ2-5 | TRBV29-1 | TRBD1 | once | TGCAGCGCTCGACAAGGGACAGGGAGCCAGACCCAGTACTTC | CSARQGTGSQTQYF
TRBJ2-7 | TRBV6-1 | - | - | TGTGCCAGCAGGGGACAACGGTACGAGCAGTACTTC | CASRGQRYEQYF
TRBJ1-2 | TRBV28 | - | few | TGTGCCAGCAGTTTGGGACGGTCCACTAACTATGGCTACACCTTC | CASSLGRSTNYGYTF
TRBJ2-2 | TRBV5-1 | - | - | TGCGCCAGCAGTAGAAGCGGGACCGGGGAGCTGTTTTTT | CASSRSGTGELFF
TRBJ1-1 | TRBV4-3 | - | - | TGCGCCAGCAGCCAAGTGGTGTTGGGGAACACTGAAGCTTTCTTT | CASSQVVLGNTEAFF